These 15 T cell receptor beta chains were sequenced from one sample in a study of chronic HIV infection and antiretroviral therapy. A single record per CDR3 protein comes from TCRdb applying MiXCR to the 5' RACE reads. This sample carries about 38,000 distinct CDR3 sequences, roughly 8% of them seen once, and the ten largest clones take around 3%. Sequences were obtained from peripheral blood. The receptors originated from an adult who had HIV and had not received antiretroviral therapy, or was an uninfected healthy control (not recorded which).

This clonotype was counted many times. The chain carries TRBV12-3 or TRBV12-4 and TRBJ1-1; weak D call: TRBD1 (6 bases). Trimming cost V 6 bases and J 0 bases, with 8 bases left between them. The CDR3 has 13 residues. CDR3 sequence reads: CASSRTVNTEAFF. The CDR3 DNA reads TGTGCCAGCAGCCGGACAGTGAACACTGAAGCTTTCTTT.

This clonotype was observed at least ten times. The CDR3 DNA follows: TGTGCCAGCAGTCTAGCGGGAGGTGAATACAATGAGCAGTTCTTC. Translation: CASSLAGGEYNEQFF. The chain recombines TRBV27 with TRBJ2-1, with 11 bases fitting TRBD2. CDR1 and CDR2 (germline): MNHEY, SMNVEV (reference sequence). V lost 5 bases, J lost 4 bases, and 4 bases stayed unmatched. This CDR3 region has 15 residues.

This clonotype was detected only once. A read error is possible here, since a much larger clone lies one base away. The chain combines TRBV28 with TRBJ1-3; maybe TRBD1 (5 bases). This CDR3 is built from 12 residues. CDR1 and CDR2 from the germline V gene are MDHEN and SYDVKM. CDR3 in DNA: TGTGCCAGCAGTGACAGTGGAAACACCGTATATTTT. Translated: CASSDSGNTVYF. Variable domain in full (rest from reference TRBV28 and TRBJ1-3): DVKVTQSSRYLVKRTGEKVFLECVQDMDHENMFWYRQDPGLGLRLIYFSYDVKMKEKGDIPEGYSVSREKKERFSLILESASTNQTSMYLCASSDSGNTVYFGEGSWLTVV.

This clonotype has more than one count but fewer than ten. This rearrangement joins TRBV2 to TRBJ2-3; possible D gene TRBD2, 5 bases. This CDR3 contains 15 residues. Germline V gives CDR1 SNHLY, CDR2 FYNNEI. The ends were cut back, 7 bases at V and 1 base at J, with 15 bases in the middle. The CDR3 sequence is CASTARGRGTDTQYF. Written as DNA, the CDR3 is TGTGCCAGCACTGCGCGAGGGAGAGGCACAGATACGCAGTATTTT.

This chain uses TRBV5-1 with TRBJ1-2; maybe TRBD1 (5 bases). The CDR3 has 15 residues. The germline gives CDR1 SGHRS, CDR2 YFSETQ. The germline V and J ends were trimmed by 4 bases and 4 bases, with 17 bases remaining between them. The CDR3 coding sequence is TGCGCCAGCAGCCCGTCGGGGGGAGATTCCTATGGCTACACCTTC. It yields the protein CASSPSGGDSYGYTF.

There are a few counts of this clonotype. This chain connects TRBV2 to TRBJ2-2; 12 bases map to TRBD2. Germline V lookup: CDR1 SNHLY, CDR2 FYNNEI. CDR3 length: 16 residues. V lost 8 bases and J lost 3; bases outside the gene matches: 7. The CDR3 spells CASCRLAGEDTGELFF. As DNA, the CDR3 is TGTGCCAGCTGTCGACTAGCGGGAGAGGACACCGGGGAGCTGTTTTTT. Variable domain in full (rest from reference TRBV2 and TRBJ2-2): EPEVTQTPSHQVTQMGQEVILRCVPISNHLYFYWYRQILGQKVEFLVSFYNNEISEKSEIFDDQFSVERPDGSNFTLKIRSTKLEDSAMYFCASCRLAGEDTGELFFGEGSRLTVL.

The rearrangement uses TRBV4-3 and TRBJ1-6, with unresolved D. V lost 0 bases and J lost 0, with 6 bases in between. The CDR3 sequence is 16 residues long. The germline gives CDR1 LGHNA, CDR2 YSLEER. The CDR3 loop reads CASSQDHSSYNSPLHF. In DNA form, the CDR3 reads TGCGCCAGCAGCCAAGACCATAGCTCCTATAATTCACCCCTCCACTTT.

This clonotype was counted between two and nine times. The chain has TRBV28 and TRBJ2-5, with 10 bases aligning to TRBD1. The CDR3 totals 15 residues. Germline V lookup: CDR1 MDHEN, CDR2 SYDVKM. V shed 4 bases, J shed 3 bases, and the junction held 5 bases outside the gene matches. The DNA for the CDR3 is TGTGCCAGCAGTTCGACAGGGGGCGCGGAAGAGACCCAGTACTTC. Translation gives CASSSTGGAEETQYF.

The gene calls are TRBV28 and TRBJ2-2; 9 bases line up with TRBD1. Germline CDR1 reads MDHEN; CDR2 reads SYDVKM. This CDR3 spans 16 amino acids. The J segment lost 7 bases and the V segment lost 7 bases, leaving 13 bases of the junction unmatched. CDR3 sequence: CASNLPGQGFVGELFF. The CDR3 bases are TGTGCCAGCAACCTCCCGGGACAGGGTTTTGTCGGGGAGCTGTTTTTT.

This clonotype was seen a handful of times. The chain has TRBV2 and TRBJ2-3; possible D gene TRBD1, 5 bases. The germline CDR1 and CDR2 sequences are SNHLY and FYNNEI. The CDR3 has 14 amino acids. With 3 bases removed from V and 5 bases from J, the gap between germline ends came to 12 bases. The CDR3 here is CASSDGATQDTQYF. CDR3 DNA: TGTGCCAGCAGTGATGGGGCTACTCAAGATACGCAGTATTTT.

This clonotype was counted a few times. V gene TRBV21-1 combines with J gene TRBJ2-3; TRBD2 is the table's D call and was not checked against the DNA. TRBV21-1 is designated a pseudogene. The CDR3 covers 18 residues. The CDR3 bases are TGTGCCAGCAGCAAAGTGGCCTCCGGACTAGCAGTCACAGATACGCAGTATTTT. Its translation: CASSKVASGLAVTDTQYF.

This clonotype was detected many times. This rearrangement joins TRBV20-1 to TRBJ1-2; a weak D match, TRBD1 (5 bases). The CDR3 length is 13 residues. V lost 3 bases, J lost 3 bases, and 11 bases lay in between. CDR1 is DFQATT, CDR2 SNEGSKA, per germline (reference sequence). CDR3 DNA sequence: TGCAGTGCTAGGATAGGCAGGGACTATGGCTACACCTTC. Residues: CSARIGRDYGYTF.

This clonotype was picked up a small number of times. The chain carries TRBV28 and TRBJ2-6; D gene uncertain. Germline V gene lookup returns CDR1 MDHEN and CDR2 SYDVKM. Trimming left V 3 bases short and J 0 bases short, with 6 bases between. The CDR3 consists of 15 residues. The CDR3 is CASSFDLSGANVLTF. The CDR3 DNA reads as TGTGCCAGCAGTTTCGACCTCTCTGGGGCCAACGTCCTGACTTTC.

There are many counts of this clonotype. This chain joins TRBV20-1 and TRBJ2-5, with 9 bases that match TRBD2. CDR1 is DFQATT, CDR2 SNEGSKA, per germline (reference sequence). V lost 1 base and J lost 1; bases outside the gene matches: 1. The CDR3 totals 14 residues. The CDR3 coding sequence is TGCAGTGCTAGAGGGACTAGCGCCCAAGAGACCCAGTACTTC. This codes for CSARGTSAQETQYF.

The chain has TRBV20-1 and TRBJ2-3; D ambiguous. The V end lost 0 bases, the J end lost 5 bases, and 9 bases lay between the germline ends. CDR1 DFQATT and CDR2 SNEGSKA come from the germline V gene (reference sequence). The CDR3 totals 13 residues. CDR3 DNA sequence: TGCAGTGCTAGAGATTCTACTGTAGATACGCAGTATTTT. Its translation is CSARDSTVDTQYF.